These 2 T cell receptor beta chains were sequenced from one sample in a study of blood T cell repertoires in COVID-19 (dated by TCRdb to 2020 to 2022). Receptor libraries were prepared by the immunoSEQ multiplex PCR assay. The clones in this table, taken by TCRdb from immuneACCESS, are in-frame only. Not every clone is retained; where verified, under half of the shortfall comes from an unresolved V gene, and the cause of the rest is unknown. This sample is represented by around 180,000 clones; 84% of them were singletons. More than 5.5% of the sample is in the top ten clones. What was sequenced was peripheral blood. Every receptor here comes from a human donor in a cohort sampled during active COVID-19.

The gene calls are TRBV9 and TRBJ1-3; D is uncertain. CDR1 SGDLS and CDR2 YYNGEE come from the germline V gene. This CDR3 region has 16 residues. The V end was cut by 0 bases, the J end by 1 base, with 11 bases between. The CDR3: CASSVDPSGSGNTIYF. The CDR3 DNA follows: TGTGCCAGCAGCGTAGACCCTTCGGGTTCTGGAAACACCATATATTTT.

V and J are TRBV4-1 and TRBJ2-7; the D is unclear. The CDR3 loop spans 15 amino acids. V lost 1 base to trimming and J lost 3 bases, with 13 bases between them. CDR1 and CDR2 (germline): MGHRA, YSYEKL. The CDR3 spells CASSQGLYRDYEQYF. Here the CDR3 DNA reads TGCGCCAGCAGCCAAGGTCTTTACCGCGACTACGAGCAGTACTTC.